The 25 T cell receptor beta chains presented below share a single source sample, sequenced in a study of T cells in Graves' hyperthyroidism and ophthalmopathy. What was amplified from RNA transcripts were TCR beta CDR3 regions. HTBI primers were the set used in a first-round RT-PCR of the TCR CDR3. TCRdb reanalysed the multiplex PCR reads using MiXCR and keeps one entry per CDR3 protein. In the table there are some 420,000 distinct CDR3 sequences, about an eighth of which are singletons. Material for sequencing was blood. The source is a woman aged 18-30 years with Graves' hyperthyroidism.

In this sample, this clonotype turned up a few times. V is TRBV19 and J is TRBJ2-1; weak D call: TRBD1 (6 bases). V dropped 5 bases and J dropped 6 bases, with 14 bases sitting between them. The CDR3 length is 14 residues. The V gene's germline CDR1 is LNHDA and CDR2 SQIVND (reference sequence). The CDR3 sequence: CASSEFGQINEQFF. Here the CDR3 DNA reads TGTGCCAGTAGTGAATTCGGACAGATCAATGAGCAGTTCTTC.

Many counts were recorded for this clonotype. The CDR3 bases are TGTGCCAGCAGTTCCCACCAGGGACAGGGTCATCAGCCCCAGCATTTT. Residues: CASSSHQGQGHQPQHF. The chain carries TRBV28 and TRBJ1-5; the match to TRBD1 covers 9 bases. Losses at the gene ends were 4 bases for V and 5 bases for J; bases not matched to a gene: 9. Germline CDR1 is MDHEN and CDR2 is SYDVKM. CDR3 length: 16 amino acids.

There are many counts of this clonotype. The chain has TRBV7-2 and TRBJ1-1; the D gene is possibly TRBD1 (6 bases). The V gene's germline CDR1 is SGHTA and CDR2 FQGNSA. The CDR3 totals 14 residues. Trimming stripped 5 bases from V and 3 bases from J, with 13 bases between. DNA for the CDR3: TGTGCCAGCAGCGGGATTTACAGGGACACTGAAGCTTTCTTT. It specifies CASSGIYRDTEAFF.

This clonotype was observed a handful of times. A much more abundant neighbour one base away suggests this may be a read error. The chain uses TRBV6-1 and TRBJ1-1, with D hard to call. Germline V gene sequence: CDR1 MNHNS, CDR2 SASEGT. This CDR3 spans 14 amino acids. The chain's CDR3 is CTSSPFRGNTEAFF. For the CDR3, the DNA is TGTACCAGCAGTCCATTTCGAGGGAACACTGAAGCTTTCTTT.

This clonotype was seen only a few times. This chain joins TRBV7-2 and TRBJ2-3, with a weak D call TRBD2 (6 bases). The V gene's germline CDR1 is SGHTA and CDR2 FQGNSA. The CDR3 has 17 residues. Trimming removed 0 bases from V and 5 bases from J, with 18 bases in between. CDR3 bases: TGTGCCAGCAGCTTAGCATCATGGGTTCGGCGGGGAGATACGCAGTATTTT. Its translation is CASSLASWVRRGDTQYF.

This clonotype appeared a few times. The chain is built from TRBV20-1 and TRBJ2-1; 12 bases match TRBD2. Germline CDR1 reads DFQATT; CDR2 reads SNEGSKA (reference sequence). The CDR3 sequence is 18 residues long. Unmatched junction bases numbered 10, after V lost 1 base and J lost 3 bases. The CDR3 loop reads CSARVASGRADSYNEQFF. CDR3 DNA sequence: TGCAGTGCTAGAGTCGCTAGCGGGAGGGCGGACAGCTACAATGAGCAGTTCTTC.

This clonotype was recorded many times. The rearrangement uses TRBV10-1 and TRBJ2-7; either TRBD1 or TRBD2 may supply D (5 bases each). The germline V gene has CDR1 WNHNN and CDR2 SYGVQD (reference sequence). Deletions cut 2 bases from V and 5 bases from J, with 13 bases between. CDR3 length equals 14 residues. CDR3 nucleotide sequence: TGCGCCAGCAGTGAGGACCCCGGGACGGACGAGCAGTACTTC. This codes for CASSEDPGTDEQYF.

The table lists this clonotype with a few counts. The chain employs TRBV20-1 and TRBJ1-6; D is unclear. V was trimmed by 0 bases and J by 0 bases, leaving 9 bases between them. Germline CDR1 DFQATT, CDR2 SNEGSKA (reference sequence). The CDR3 covers 16 residues. Here the CDR3 reads CSAREYTSSYNSPLHF. CDR3 coding DNA: TGCAGTGCTAGAGAATACACCAGCTCCTATAATTCACCCCTCCACTTT.

The genes are TRBV12-3 or TRBV12-4 and TRBJ1-2; tentative D call: TRBD1 (6 bases). Deletions cut 7 bases from V and 0 bases from J, with 9 bases between. This CDR3 is 13 amino acids long. This CDR3 is CASMEGANYGYTF. For the CDR3, the DNA is TGTGCCAGCATGGAGGGGGCTAACTATGGCTACACCTTC.

This clonotype showed up just a few times. The rearrangement joins TRBV20-1 to TRBJ2-3; TRBD1 aligns across 8 bases. V lost 0 bases and J lost 5; bases outside the gene matches: 13. Germline loops: CDR1 DFQATT, CDR2 SNEGSKA (reference sequence). CDR3 length: 17 amino acids. CDR3 in DNA: TGCAGTGCTAGAGATATTATTTCTGGACAGGGAATAGATACGCAGTATTTT. This gives the protein CSARDIISGQGIDTQYF.

This clonotype came up many times. CDR3: CASSYTHGRANTEAFF. Here the CDR3 DNA reads TGTGCCAGCAGTTATACTCATGGGCGGGCGAACACTGAAGCTTTCTTT. J is TRBJ1-1 and V is TRBV6-1; no reliable D call. The CDR3 runs to 16 residues. V was cut by 5 bases and J by 1 base, with 17 bases left in between. Germline loops: CDR1 MNHNS, CDR2 SASEGT.

This chain links TRBV12-3 or TRBV12-4 with TRBJ2-4; D is perhaps TRBD1 or TRBD2 (7 bases each). V was cut by 5 bases and J by 7 bases, with 18 bases left in between. The CDR3 length is 15 residues. CDR3 region: CASSRLQGRGNIQYF. CDR3 coding DNA: TGTGCCAGCAGTCGACTACAGGGGAGGGGGAACATTCAGTACTTC.

This chain uses TRBV14 with TRBJ2-3, with no clear D. There are 15 residues in the CDR3. Between the trimmed V and J ends, which lost 5 bases and 5 bases, there was a span of 17 bases. Germline V gives CDR1 SGHDN, CDR2 FVKESK. CDR3 region: CASSGSDEYLDTQYF. The CDR3, as DNA: TGTGCCAGCAGCGGGTCGGATGAATACCTAGATACGCAGTATTTT.

There are a few counts of this clonotype. A clone one base away is much larger, so this may be a read error. V and J are TRBV2 and TRBJ2-7; D is possibly TRBD2 (6 bases). There are 15 residues in the CDR3. The V gene's germline CDR1 is SNHLY and CDR2 FYNNEI. V lost 1 base, J lost 3 bases, and 13 bases lay in between. The CDR3 here is CASSEGSGRIYEQYF. The CDR3 bases are TGTGCCAGCAGTGAAGGCAGCGGGCGCATCTACGAGCAGTACTTC.

V usage is TRBV20-1 and J usage is TRBJ2-3; TRBD2 aligns across 11 bases. V gave up 1 base and J gave up 4 bases; unmatched junction bases: 7. This CDR3 has 16 amino acids. The V gene's germline CDR1 is DFQATT and CDR2 SNEGSKA (reference sequence). Here the CDR3 reads CSARVRLAGFADTQYF. As DNA, the CDR3 is TGCAGTGCTAGAGTAAGACTAGCGGGATTTGCAGATACGCAGTATTTT.

A few counts support this clonotype. The chain carries TRBV10-1 and TRBJ2-5; 7 bases match TRBD1. V lost 3 bases, J lost 5 bases, and 21 bases stayed unmatched. The CDR3 runs to 19 residues. Per the germline V gene, CDR1 is WNHNN and CDR2 is SYGVQD (reference sequence). The DNA for the CDR3 is TGCGCCAGCAGTGACAGGACAGGCCGCCAATTACCCTCACGGGAGACCCAGTACTTC. It translates to CASSDRTGRQLPSRETQYF.

This clonotype was counted many times. V gene TRBV12-3 or TRBV12-4 combines with J gene TRBJ2-1; D is unresolved. CDR3 size: 16 residues. V was cut by 2 bases and J by 6 bases, with 17 bases left in between. This chain's CDR3 is CASSLMLASTFNEQFF. The CDR3 nucleotides read TGTGCCAGCAGTTTAATGTTGGCCTCCACCTTCAATGAGCAGTTCTTC.

This clonotype was found many times. The rearrangement links TRBV6-1 to TRBJ2-3; D gene unclear. Looked up from germline, CDR1 is MNHNS and CDR2 is SASEGT. This CDR3 has 14 residues. With 3 bases removed from V and 8 bases from J, the gap between germline ends came to 15 bases. The CDR3 here is CASSDLVVLGTQYF. CDR3 DNA sequence: TGTGCCAGCAGTGATCTAGTAGTTCTCGGTACGCAGTATTTT.

This clonotype was counted at least ten times. The V gene is TRBV20-1, the J gene TRBJ2-1; either TRBD1 or TRBD2 may supply D (6 bases each). The CDR3 is made up of 15 amino acids. Trimming shortened V by 0 bases and J by 7 bases, and 16 bases separated the two germline ends. Germline assignment: CDR1 DFQATT and CDR2 SNEGSKA (reference sequence). The CDR3 loop reads CSARDAGQGRNEQFF. The DNA for the CDR3 is TGCAGTGCTAGAGATGCGGGGCAGGGGCGGAATGAGCAGTTCTTC.

In DNA, the CDR3 is TGCGCCAGCAGCCAATCACTAGCGGGAGGGATGCGGGAGCAGTACTTC. Amino acid sequence: CASSQSLAGGMREQYF. This chain joins TRBV5-1 and TRBJ2-7; 13 bases are shared with TRBD2. Germline V gene sequence: CDR1 SGHRS, CDR2 YFSETQ. V shed 4 bases, J shed 7 bases, and the junction held 11 bases outside the gene matches. The CDR3 is 16 amino acids.

This clonotype was counted between two and nine times. The V gene is TRBV20-1, the J gene TRBJ2-7, with 9 bases identical to TRBD2. Trimming removed 7 bases from V and 2 bases from J; junction bases left unmatched: 3. The CDR3 covers 12 residues. Germline CDR1 DFQATT, CDR2 SNEGSKA (reference sequence). The CDR3 DNA follows: TGCAGTGTGGAGCGGGAGGCCTACGAGCAGTACTTC. Translating it yields CSVEREAYEQYF.

This clonotype was seen more than once but under ten times. The gene calls are TRBV19 and TRBJ2-2; D not certain. V was cut by 1 base and J by 5 bases, with 8 bases left in between. CDR3 size: 14 residues. Looked up from germline, CDR1 is LNHDA and CDR2 is SQIVND (reference sequence). CDR3 sequence: CASSIGPGTGELFF. DNA for the CDR3: TGTGCCAGTAGTATAGGTCCGGGTACCGGGGAGCTGTTTTTT.

This clonotype was observed many times. The CDR3, as DNA: TGTGCCAGCAGTCCCATGGTTGCGGGACAGGGGGCCTACGAGCAGTACTTC. It yields the protein CASSPMVAGQGAYEQYF. This chain uses TRBV6-2 or TRBV6-3 with TRBJ2-7; 11 positions match TRBD1. The V gene's germline CDR1 is MNHEY and CDR2 SVGEGT. CDR3 length: 17 amino acids. V gave up 5 bases and J gave up 2 bases; unmatched junction bases: 11.

Comments on this clonotype: A junction end diverges from the germline sequence, so it may reflect a read error. The chain has TRBV11-1 and TRBJ2-5; tentatively, D is TRBD2 (6 bases). Germline CDR1 and CDR2: SGHAT and FQDESV (reference sequence). CDR3 length equals 15 residues. CDR3 coding DNA: TGCGCCAGCAGCTTGGCCGAGGAGGGGCGGGAGACCCAGTACTTC. Translated: CASSLAEEGRETQYF. Full variable domain (rest looked up from reference TRBV11-1 and TRBJ2-5): EAEVAQSPRYKITEKSQAVAFWCDPISGHATLYWYRQILGQGPELLVQFQDESVVDDSQLPKDRFSAERLKGVDSTLKIQPAELGDSAMYLCASSLAEEGRETQYFGPGTRLLVL.

This clonotype has at least ten counts. The chain couples TRBV7-2 to TRBJ2-7, with D tentatively TRBD2 (6 bases). Trimming pared 1 base from V and 1 base from J, leaving 14 bases between. The CDR3 has 16 residues. Germline values: CDR1 SGHTA, CDR2 FQGNSA. The CDR3 DNA follows: TGTGCCAGCAGCTTAGGTCTGCCTAGCGTTTCCTACGAGCAGTACTTC. As protein: CASSLGLPSVSYEQYF. The full variable domain, completed using reference TRBV7-2 and TRBJ2-7, is GAGVSQSPSNKVTEKGKDVELRCDPISGHTALYWYRQSLGQGLEFLIYFQGNSAPDKSGLPSDRFSAERTGGSVSTLTIQRTQQEDSAVYLCASSLGLPSVSYEQYFGPGTRLTVT.